This is a list of T cell receptor beta chains from one sample in a study of T cell responses to AZD1222 COVID-19 vaccine. Sequencing was performed with immunoSEQ multiplex PCR; in TCRdb, only in-frame clones are kept and a portion is missing. The repertoire consists of some 130,000 clones, with more than 75% occurring once and the leading ten covering over 4%. Sequencing was performed on peripheral blood, taken on day 0 of AZD1222 vaccination. Receptors were obtained from an adult in good health. Each CDR3 is given with its conserved first and last residue. D genes are given only for firm matches. Size is stated for part of the rows, as once, few or many counts, or as a class when the clone is expanded.

size: .
V: TRBV6-4
D: TRBD1
J: TRBJ1-2
DNA: TGTGCCAGCTCTCCCGGGACAGGCTATGGCTACACCTTC
CDR3: CASSPGTGYGYTF

size: .
V: TRBV6-5
D: .
J: TRBJ1-1
DNA: TGTGCCAGCACCAAGGGGTCCCACTGGAACACTGAAGCTTTCTTT
CDR3: CASTKGSHWNTEAFF

size: .
V: TRBV10-3
D: .
J: TRBJ2-7
DNA: TGTGCCATCAGGAGGGGGGGCTTATCCTACGAGCAGTACTTC
CDR3: CAIRRGGLSYEQYF

size: .
V: TRBV9
D: TRBD1
J: TRBJ1-2
DNA: TGTGCCAGCGCACATTCAGGGGGCGACAACTATGGCTACACCTTC
CDR3: CASAHSGGDNYGYTF

size: .
V: TRBV6-5
D: TRBD1
J: TRBJ1-1
DNA: TGTGCCAGCAGTTTGGGACAGCACATGAACACTGAAGCTTTCTTT
CDR3: CASSLGQHMNTEAFF

size: .
V: TRBV2
D: .
J: TRBJ2-2
DNA: TGTGCCAGCAAGTCTTCTTGGACAGCGAACACCGGGGAGCTGTTTTTT
CDR3: CASKSSWTANTGELFF

size: few
V: TRBV18
D: .
J: TRBJ1-1
DNA: TGTGCCAGCTCACCACGGGGGAAAGGAAACACTGAAGCTTTCTTT
CDR3: CASSPRGKGNTEAFF

size: .
V: TRBV30
D: TRBD1
J: TRBJ2-7
DNA: TGTGCCTGGAGTAGACAGGGGACATCCGAGCAGTACTTC
CDR3: CAWSRQGTSEQYF

size: .
V: TRBV14
D: .
J: TRBJ1-1
DNA: TGTGCCAGCAGCCAAACATTGGGGAACACTGAAGCTTTCTTT
CDR3: CASSQTLGNTEAFF

size: .
V: TRBV7-9
D: .
J: TRBJ2-7
DNA: TGTGCCAGCAGTAGACAGATTTTCTACGAGCAGTACTTC
CDR3: CASSRQIFYEQYF

size: .
V: TRBV5-4
D: .
J: TRBJ2-3
DNA: TGTGCCAGCAGCTTAATCGGGAGCACAGATACGCAGTATTTT
CDR3: CASSLIGSTDTQYF

size: .
V: TRBV2
D: .
J: TRBJ1-1
DNA: TGTGCCAGTGAGGGGGACGGCGCATTGAACACTGAAGCTTTCTTT
CDR3: CASEGDGALNTEAFF

size: .
V: TRBV5-1
D: .
J: TRBJ2-5
DNA: TGCGCCAGCAGCTTGTCAGGGACCCAAGAGACCCAGTACTTC
CDR3: CASSLSGTQETQYF

size: .
V: TRBV7-9
D: .
J: TRBJ2-3
DNA: TGTGCCAGCAGCCCCCCCTCCACAGATACGCAGTATTTT
CDR3: CASSPPSTDTQYF

size: .
V: TRBV4-1
D: .
J: TRBJ1-1
DNA: TGCGCCAGCAGCCAAGGTTACGGAGGTGACACTGAAGCTTTCTTT
CDR3: CASSQGYGGDTEAFF

size: .
V: TRBV11-2
D: .
J: TRBJ1-1
DNA: TGTGCCAGCAGCTCCTTGGGGGTGAACACTGAAGCTTTCTTT
CDR3: CASSSLGVNTEAFF

size: .
V: TRBV6-1
D: .
J: TRBJ1-3
DNA: TGTGCCAGCAGTGAAGGGGGAGGGGACACCATATATTTT
CDR3: CASSEGGGDTIYF

size: .
V: TRBV11-2
D: .
J: TRBJ1-1
DNA: TGTGCCAGCAGCTTAGACGGTGATTACACTGAAGCTTTCTTT
CDR3: CASSLDGDYTEAFF